Below, 4 T cell receptor beta chains from the same sample are listed, as sequenced in a study of T cell changes during pregnancy in multiple sclerosis. TCRdb keeps only in-frame clones here, not all; method: immunoSEQ multiplex PCR. The sample records some 87,000 clones, roughly 95% being singletons. Sequencing was performed on peripheral blood, taken in the second trimester of pregnancy. The receptors come from a female donor with multiple sclerosis, enrolled in a pregnancy study.

This chain links TRBV5-8 with TRBJ2-1, with 7 bases lining up with TRBD2. J was trimmed by 2 bases and V by 0 bases; bases with no gene match: 2. Germline V gene sequence: CDR1 SGHTS, CDR2 YDEGEE. The CDR3 length is 15 residues. The CDR3 DNA reads TGTGCCAGCAGCTTGGTCGCGGGGGCCTACAATGAGCAGTTCTTC. Its protein is CASSLVAGAYNEQFF.

The genes are TRBV9 and TRBJ2-1, with D hard to call. The germline CDR1 and CDR2 sequences are SGDLS and YYNGEE. The CDR3 loop spans 12 amino acids. V was trimmed by 4 bases and J by 9 bases, leaving 11 bases between them. Written as DNA, the CDR3 is TGTGCCAGCAGCTCAAACGGTGTTGAGCAGTTCTTC. It codes for CASSSNGVEQFF.

The chain is built from TRBV2 and TRBJ1-5; D is ambiguous. The CDR3 loop spans 15 amino acids. V lost 4 bases and J 6 bases, leaving 16 bases between the germline ends. Germline CDR1 is SNHLY and CDR2 is FYNNEI. The CDR3: CASSVGMGRGQPQHF. The CDR3 DNA reads as TGTGCCAGCAGTGTTGGTATGGGCCGGGGTCAGCCCCAGCATTTT. Drawing the rest from reference TRBV2 and TRBJ1-5, the complete variable domain is EPEVTQTPSHQVTQMGQEVILRCVPISNHLYFYWYRQILGQKVEFLVSFYNNEISEKSEIFDDQFSVERPDGSNFTLKIRSTKLEDSAMYFCASSVGMGRGQPQHFGDGTRLSIL.

J is TRBJ1-1 and V is TRBV5-1; tentatively, D is TRBD1 (6 bases). Per the germline V gene, CDR1 is SGHRS and CDR2 is YFSETQ. The CDR3 has 14 amino acids. V lost 4 bases and J lost 1, with 11 bases in between. The CDR3 DNA reads as TGCGCCAGCAGCATGAACAGGGAGAACACTGAAGCTTTCTTT. Its protein product is CASSMNRENTEAFF.